The clone carrying this T cell receptor beta chain was counted ten times or more. Its antigen is still unknown. CDR1 is MNHEY, CDR2 SVGEGT, per germline. The CDR3 loop spans 15 amino acids. V lost 4 bases to trimming and J lost 7 bases; unmatched junction nucleotides: 12. This entry comes from a study of CD8 T cells in ankylosing spondylitis. Study-level findings and limits: Significantly higher representation of disease-linked clones was reported for matched ankylosing spondylitis synovial fluid. In reactive arthritis synovial fluid and blood, some motif variants had been reported before. Disease-linked clones displayed a CD8+ phenotype and appeared relatively rarely in peripheral blood.

Libraries for TCR beta were made by quantitative 5'-RACE with molecular barcodes. TCRdb re-analysed the 5' RACE reads in MiXCR, keeping a single row per CDR3 protein. The repertoire holds about 130,000 distinct CDR3 sequences, with more than 5.5% as singletons. This TCR came from a female donor with ankylosing spondylitis or in good health (not recorded which). This chain links TRBV6-2 or TRBV6-3 with TRBJ1-2; 7 nucleotides align to TRBD1. Sequencing input: blood, either unsorted or a sorted T cell fraction (not recorded which). The CDR3 loop is CASSSPTGKEFGYTF. The CDR3 nucleotides are TGTGCCAGCAGTTCCCCGACAGGGAAGGAATTTGGCTACACCTTC.